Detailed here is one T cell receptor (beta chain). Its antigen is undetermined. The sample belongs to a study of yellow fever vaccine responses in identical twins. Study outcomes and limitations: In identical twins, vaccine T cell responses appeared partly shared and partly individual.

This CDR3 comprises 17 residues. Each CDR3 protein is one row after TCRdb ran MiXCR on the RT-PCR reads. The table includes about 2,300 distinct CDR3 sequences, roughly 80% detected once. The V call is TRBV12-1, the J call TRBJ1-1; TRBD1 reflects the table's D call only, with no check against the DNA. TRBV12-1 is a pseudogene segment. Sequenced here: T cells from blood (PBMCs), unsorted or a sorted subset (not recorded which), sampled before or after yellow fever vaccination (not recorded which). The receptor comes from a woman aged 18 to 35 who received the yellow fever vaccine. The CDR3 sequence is CASSLPGPQGVNTEAFF. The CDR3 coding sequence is TGTGCCAGCAGCTTACCCGGCCCGCAGGGGGTGAACACTGAAGCTTTCTTT.